The present T cell receptor (beta chain) was sequenced within a study of patients and donors after allogeneic stem cell transplantation. One entry per CDR3 protein results from TCRdb running MiXCR on the RT-PCR reads. The sample consists of around 90,000 distinct CDR3 sequences, roughly 43% of them appearing once. CDR3 length equals 16 residues. This chain uses TRBV21-1 with TRBJ1-1; TRBD1 reflects the table's D call only, with no check against the DNA. TRBV21-1 is termed a pseudogene. This clonotype originated in a human donor who was either an allogeneic HSCT recipient or a stem cell or donor lymphocyte infusion donor (not recorded which). It is not recorded whose cells these are; they may come from a transplant donor. The sample consisted of blood, either unsorted or a sorted T cell fraction (not recorded which). The CDR3 nucleotides read TGTGCCAGCAACAATACGGAACAGGGGGCGGACACTGAAGCTTTCTTT. Its translation: CASNNTEQGADTEAFF.